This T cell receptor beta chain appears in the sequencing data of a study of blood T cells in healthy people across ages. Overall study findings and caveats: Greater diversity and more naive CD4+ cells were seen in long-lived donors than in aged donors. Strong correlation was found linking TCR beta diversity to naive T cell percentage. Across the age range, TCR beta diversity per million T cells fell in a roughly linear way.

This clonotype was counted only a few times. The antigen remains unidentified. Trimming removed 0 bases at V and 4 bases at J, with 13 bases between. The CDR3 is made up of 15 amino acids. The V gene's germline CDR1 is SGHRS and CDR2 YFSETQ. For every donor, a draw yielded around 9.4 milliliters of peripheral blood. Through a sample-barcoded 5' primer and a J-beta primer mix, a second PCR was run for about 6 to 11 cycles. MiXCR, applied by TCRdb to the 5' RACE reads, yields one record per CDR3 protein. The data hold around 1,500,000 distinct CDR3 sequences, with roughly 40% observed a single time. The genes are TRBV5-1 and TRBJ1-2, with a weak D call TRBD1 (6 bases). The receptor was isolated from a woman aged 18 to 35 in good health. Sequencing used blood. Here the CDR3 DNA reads TGCGCCAGCAGCTTGGCGGGGGCTATCGGCTATGGCTACACCTTC. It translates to CASSLAGAIGYGYTF.